The subject of this entry is one TCR beta chain. Profiled with immunoSEQ multiplex PCR; TCRdb holds only in-frame clones, not every one. The table lists roughly 32,000 clones, around 90% of them singletons. The CDR3 covers 11 residues. Germline lookup yields CDR1 SGHTS and CDR2 YDEGEE. With 4 bases removed from V and 6 bases from J, the gap between germline ends came to 6 bases. This entry comes from a study of OX40 agonist ivuxolimab in advanced cancers. V usage is TRBV5-8 and J usage is TRBJ2-3, with unresolved D. The sequenced sample was CD4+ or CD8+ T cells sorted from blood, obtained in a trial of the OX40 agonist ivuxolimab. The receptor's source is an adult with an advanced solid tumor such as melanoma, head and neck, liver or kidney cancer. CDR3 in amino acids: CASSPNDTQYF. In DNA form, the CDR3 reads TGTGCCAGCAGCCCTAACGATACGCAGTATTTT.